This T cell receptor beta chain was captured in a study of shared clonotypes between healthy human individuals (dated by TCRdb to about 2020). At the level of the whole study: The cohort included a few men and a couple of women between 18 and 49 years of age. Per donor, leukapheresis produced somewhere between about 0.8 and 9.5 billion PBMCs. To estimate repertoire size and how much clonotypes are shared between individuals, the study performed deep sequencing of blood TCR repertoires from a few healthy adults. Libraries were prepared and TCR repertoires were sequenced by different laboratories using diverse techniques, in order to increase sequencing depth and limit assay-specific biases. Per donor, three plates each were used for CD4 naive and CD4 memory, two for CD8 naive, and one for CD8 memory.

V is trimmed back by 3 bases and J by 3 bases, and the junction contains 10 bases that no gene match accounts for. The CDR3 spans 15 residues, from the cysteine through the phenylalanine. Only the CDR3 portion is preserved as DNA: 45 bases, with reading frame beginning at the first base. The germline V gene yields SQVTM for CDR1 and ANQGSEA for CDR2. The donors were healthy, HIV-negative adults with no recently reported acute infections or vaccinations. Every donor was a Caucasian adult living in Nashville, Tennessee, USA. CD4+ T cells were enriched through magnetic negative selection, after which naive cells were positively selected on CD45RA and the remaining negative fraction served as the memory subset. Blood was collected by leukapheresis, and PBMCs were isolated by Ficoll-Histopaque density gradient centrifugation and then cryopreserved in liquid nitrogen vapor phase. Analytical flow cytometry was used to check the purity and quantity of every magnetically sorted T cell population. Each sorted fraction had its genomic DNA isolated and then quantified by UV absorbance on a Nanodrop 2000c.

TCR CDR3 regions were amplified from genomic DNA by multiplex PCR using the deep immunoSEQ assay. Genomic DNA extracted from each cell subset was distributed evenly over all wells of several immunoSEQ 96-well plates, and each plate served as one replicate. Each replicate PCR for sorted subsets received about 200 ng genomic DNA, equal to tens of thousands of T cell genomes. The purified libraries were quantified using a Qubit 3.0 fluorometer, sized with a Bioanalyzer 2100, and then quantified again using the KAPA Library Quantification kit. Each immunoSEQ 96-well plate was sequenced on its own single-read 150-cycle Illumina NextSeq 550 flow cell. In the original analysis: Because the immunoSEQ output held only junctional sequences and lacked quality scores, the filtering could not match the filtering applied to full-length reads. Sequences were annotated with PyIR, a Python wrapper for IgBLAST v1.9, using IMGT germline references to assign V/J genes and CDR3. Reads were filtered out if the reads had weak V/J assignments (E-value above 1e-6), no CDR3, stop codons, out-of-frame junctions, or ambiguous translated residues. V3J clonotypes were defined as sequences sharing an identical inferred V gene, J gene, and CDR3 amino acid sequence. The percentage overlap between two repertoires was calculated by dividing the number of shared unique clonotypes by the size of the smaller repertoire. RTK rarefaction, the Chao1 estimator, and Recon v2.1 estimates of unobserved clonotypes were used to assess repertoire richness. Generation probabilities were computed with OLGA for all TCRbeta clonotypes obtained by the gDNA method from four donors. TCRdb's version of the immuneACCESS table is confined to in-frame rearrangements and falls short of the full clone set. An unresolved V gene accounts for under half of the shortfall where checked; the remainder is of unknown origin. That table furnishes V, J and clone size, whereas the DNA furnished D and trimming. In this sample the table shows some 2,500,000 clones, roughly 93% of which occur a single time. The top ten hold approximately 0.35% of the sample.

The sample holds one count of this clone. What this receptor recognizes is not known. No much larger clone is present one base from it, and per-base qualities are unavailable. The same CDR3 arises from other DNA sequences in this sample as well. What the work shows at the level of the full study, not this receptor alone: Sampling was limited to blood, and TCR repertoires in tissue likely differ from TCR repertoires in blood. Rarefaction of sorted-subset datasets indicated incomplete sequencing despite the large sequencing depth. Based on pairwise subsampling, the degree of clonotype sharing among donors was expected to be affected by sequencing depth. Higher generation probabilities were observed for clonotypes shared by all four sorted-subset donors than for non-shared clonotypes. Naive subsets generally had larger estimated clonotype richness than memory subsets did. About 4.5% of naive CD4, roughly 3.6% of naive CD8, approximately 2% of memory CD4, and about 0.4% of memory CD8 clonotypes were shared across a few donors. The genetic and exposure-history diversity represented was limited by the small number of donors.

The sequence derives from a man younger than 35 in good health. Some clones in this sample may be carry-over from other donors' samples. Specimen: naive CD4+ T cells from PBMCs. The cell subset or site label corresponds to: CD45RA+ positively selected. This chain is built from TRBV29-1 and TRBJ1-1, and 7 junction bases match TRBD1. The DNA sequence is TGCAGCGTTGATTGGAGGGGGCGAGGTGACACTGAAGCTTTCTTT. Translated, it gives CSVDWRGRGDTEAFF.